These 14 T cell receptor beta chains were sequenced from one sample in a study of blood T cell repertoires in COVID-19. Profiling relied on immunoSEQ multiplex PCR, and the TCRdb table lists in-frame clones only, not all of them. The sample contains roughly 150,000 clones, about 85% of which appear only once. The sample was peripheral blood. Receptors were obtained from a woman of 80 years or more with COVID-19, enrolled during active disease.

The V and J genes are TRBV11-3 and TRBJ2-3; no clear D gene. CDR3 length equals 13 residues. CDR1 and CDR2 (germline): SGHNT, YENEEA. V lost 1 base to trimming and J lost 6 bases, with 8 bases between them. The CDR3 region has the DNA TGTGCCAGCAGCTTAGGGCCGTTGGATACGCAGTATTTT. Translated: CASSLGPLDTQYF.

The chain joins TRBV18 to TRBJ1-4; TRBD1 agrees at 8 bases. With V trimmed by 3 bases and J by 2 bases, 5 bases remained unmatched. The germline gives CDR1 KGHSH, CDR2 LQKENI. The CDR3 has 16 residues. CDR3 nucleotides: TGTGCCAGCTCACCGGACAGGGTGGCTACTAATGAAAAACTGTTTTTT. This codes for CASSPDRVATNEKLFF.

The rearrangement links TRBV2 to TRBJ1-5; weak D call: TRBD1 (6 bases). The CDR3 extends over 15 amino acids. The germline V gene has CDR1 SNHLY and CDR2 FYNNEI. V gave up 8 bases and J gave up 0 bases, with 14 bases separating them. CDR3 nucleotides: TGTGCCAGCTCTCGGGACACCTATAGCAATCAGCCCCAGCATTTT. This encodes CASSRDTYSNQPQHF.

This clone was detected only a few times. The CDR3 sequence is CSARGDIEQFF. The CDR3, as DNA: TGCAGTGCTAGAGGCGACATAGAGCAGTTCTTC. The chain carries TRBV20-1 and TRBJ2-1; D not resolved. In germline, CDR1 is DFQATT, CDR2 SNEGSKA (reference sequence). The V end lost 1 base, the J end lost 10 bases, and 8 bases lay between the germline ends. The length of the CDR3 is 11 residues.

V is TRBV5-4 and J is TRBJ1-3, with 9 bases fitting TRBD1. J was trimmed by 0 bases and V by 0 bases; bases with no gene match: 1. Germline V lookup: CDR1 SGHNT, CDR2 YYREEE (reference sequence). The CDR3 consists of 16 residues. Here the CDR3 reads CASSLAGQGSGNTIYF. In DNA form, the CDR3 reads TGTGCCAGCAGCTTGGCGGGACAGGGCTCTGGAAACACCATATATTTT. Full variable domain (missing parts from reference TRBV5-4 and TRBJ1-3): ETGVTQSPTHLIKTRGQQVTLRCSSQSGHNTVSWYQQALGQGPQFIFQYYREEENGRGNFPPRFSGLQFPNYSSELNVNALELDDSALYLCASSLAGQGSGNTIYFGEGSWLTVV.

This rearrangement joins TRBV18 to TRBJ2-3; TRBD2 aligns across 8 bases. Germline values: CDR1 KGHSH, CDR2 LQKENI. V trimming: 5 bases; J trimming: 0 bases; junction bases outside the gene matches: 7. This CDR3 has 16 amino acids. In DNA, the CDR3 is TGTGCCAGCTCATGGGCGGGAGGAACTAGCACAGATACGCAGTATTTT. Its translation: CASSWAGGTSTDTQYF.

The V gene is TRBV19, the J gene TRBJ1-5; TRBD1 is a possible D gene (6 bases). This CDR3 spans 16 amino acids. V was shortened by 5 bases and J by 4 bases, with 18 bases between the two germline ends. Germline lookup yields CDR1 LNHDA and CDR2 SQIVND (reference sequence). The CDR3 region is CASSSLPEGGNQPQHF. The CDR3 nucleotides read TGTGCCAGTAGTTCCCTCCCTGAGGGGGGGAATCAGCCCCAGCATTTT.

The count of this clone is one. In DNA, the CDR3 is TGTGCCAGTAGCGGAGAGGGGGAAGATACGCAGTATTTT. This encodes CASSGEGEDTQYF. The rearrangement links TRBV19 to TRBJ2-3; TRBD1 is a possible D gene (6 bases). The CDR3 is made up of 13 amino acids. Germline V gives CDR1 LNHDA, CDR2 SQIVND (reference sequence). Trimming stripped 6 bases from V and 5 bases from J, with 12 bases between.

The chain couples TRBV5-1 to TRBJ1-1; D unresolved. The V gene's germline CDR1 is SGHRS and CDR2 YFSETQ. This CDR3 spans 14 amino acids. V lost 1 base and J 2 bases, leaving 9 bases between the germline ends. This CDR3 reads CASSLLAGNTEAFF. DNA of the CDR3: TGCGCCAGCAGCTTGTTGGCGGGCAACACTGAAGCTTTCTTT.

V and J are TRBV5-4 and TRBJ2-1; the D gene is possibly TRBD2 (5 bases). The V gene lost 3 bases and the J gene lost 9 bases, with 19 bases spanning the gap. Looked up from germline, CDR1 is SGHNT and CDR2 is YYREEE (reference sequence). The CDR3 consists of 15 residues. CDR3 sequence (DNA): TGTGCCAGCAGCTACTTCGACCGGAGAGAGGGTGAGCAGTTCTTC. It encodes CASSYFDRREGEQFF.

The chain is built from TRBV3-1 (or the pseudogene TRBV3-2) and TRBJ1-3; a possible D gene is TRBD1 (6 bases). Germline lookup yields CDR1 LGHDT and CDR2 YNNKEL (reference sequence). V was pared by 4 bases and J by 10 bases, with 11 bases between. The CDR3 is made up of 12 amino acids. CDR3 sequence (DNA): TGTGCCAGCAGCCCAAGCCAGGGGACCATATATTTT. This gives the protein CASSPSQGTIYF.

The chain employs TRBV24-1 and TRBJ2-5; 8 nucleotides match TRBD1. The CDR3 is made up of 15 amino acids. With V trimmed by 4 bases and J by 5 bases, 8 bases remained unmatched. CDR1 and CDR2 (germline): KGHDR, SFDVKD. CDR3 sequence (DNA): TGTGCCACCAGTGAACCTAGACAGGGGATGGAGACCCAGTACTTC. Its protein is CATSEPRQGMETQYF.

The genes are TRBV7-9 and TRBJ2-7; D is unclear. Trimming pared 5 bases from V and 3 bases from J, leaving 14 bases between. Per germline, CDR1 SEHNR and CDR2 FQNEAQ (reference sequence). This CDR3 region has 14 residues. CDR3 protein: CASSPGEDDYEQYF. The CDR3, as DNA: TGTGCCAGCAGCCCCGGCGAGGATGACTACGAGCAGTACTTC.

The rearrangement joins TRBV5-1 to TRBJ2-1; 11 nucleotides match TRBD2. Germline CDR1 and CDR2: SGHRS and YFSETQ. This CDR3 is 18 amino acids long. After removal of 1 base from V and 0 bases from J, the junction contained 6 bases not matched to a gene. The CDR3 region is CASSLSSGGLSSYNEQFF. The CDR3 nucleotides are TGCGCCAGCAGCTTGTCTAGCGGGGGGCTTAGCTCCTACAATGAGCAGTTCTTC. Full variable domain (rest looked up from reference TRBV5-1 and TRBJ2-1): KAGVTQTPRYLIKTRGQQVTLSCSPISGHRSVSWYQQTPGQGLQFLFEYFSETQRNKGNFPGRFSGRQFSNSRSEMNVSTLELGDSALYLCASSLSSGGLSSYNEQFFGPGTRLTVL.